These 22 T cell receptor beta chains came from one sample sequenced in a study of cytomegalovirus exposure and HLA in healthy donors. Use of 60 Vbeta and 13 Jbeta primers characterized the PCR. Assay: immunoSEQ multiplex PCR; the TCRdb copy retains only in-frame clones and omits some. The repertoire has roughly 120,000 clones, around 74% of them found once; the top ten carry approximately 4.4%. The source material was PBMCs. All receptors derive from a man aged 30-40 years in good health and CMV-seropositive.

The rearrangement uses TRBV5-1 and TRBJ2-2; 8 bases align to TRBD1. CDR1 and CDR2 from the germline V gene are SGHRS and YFSETQ. V lost 4 bases and J lost 4; bases outside the gene matches: 3. This CDR3 comprises 14 residues. The CDR3 DNA reads TGCGCCAGCAGCGCGACAGGGGCCACCGGGGAGCTGTTTTTT. Encoded protein: CASSATGATGELFF.

The V and J genes are TRBV2 and TRBJ2-5; D is uncertain. This CDR3 contains 13 residues. The germline V and J ends were trimmed by 2 bases and 7 bases, with 11 bases remaining between them. The germline CDR1 and CDR2 sequences are SNHLY and FYNNEI. In nucleotides, the CDR3 is TGTGCCAGCAGTGAACTCGTTACATCGACCCAGTACTTC. Translating it yields CASSELVTSTQYF. The full variable domain, with the rest looked up from reference TRBV2 and TRBJ2-5, is EPEVTQTPSHQVTQMGQEVILRCVPISNHLYFYWYRQILGQKVEFLVSFYNNEISEKSEIFDDQFSVERPDGSNFTLKIRSTKLEDSAMYFCASSELVTSTQYFGPGTRLLVL.

V and J are TRBV28 and TRBJ1-1, with D unclear. In germline, CDR1 is MDHEN, CDR2 SYDVKM. Trimming removed 5 bases from V and 1 base from J, with 11 bases in between. There are 14 residues in the CDR3. CDR3 sequence: CASSPQQKNTEAFF. The CDR3 DNA reads TGTGCCAGCAGTCCCCAACAAAAGAACACTGAAGCTTTCTTT.

The chain links TRBV10-2 to TRBJ1-1; D is unclear. V was clipped by 3 bases and J by 0 bases, with 5 bases between them. Germline V gene lookup returns CDR1 WSHSY and CDR2 SAAADI. The CDR3 loop spans 13 amino acids. The CDR3 DNA is TGCGCCAGCAGTGAATCGGTGAACACTGAAGCTTTCTTT. Residues: CASSESVNTEAFF.

The CDR3 spells CASSQLQGLREKLFF. The CDR3 DNA follows: TGCGCCAGCAGCCAACTTCAGGGACTCCGGGAAAAACTGTTTTTT. The V and J genes are TRBV4-1 and TRBJ1-4, with D possibly being TRBD1 (5 bases). CDR1 and CDR2 from the germline V gene are MGHRA and YSYEKL. CDR3 length: 15 amino acids. The ends were cut back, 2 bases at V and 8 bases at J, with 15 bases in the middle.

In its sample, this clone was seen once. The chain combines TRBV5-1 with TRBJ2-7; weak D call: TRBD1 (7 bases). Trimming removed 4 bases at V and 1 base at J, with 12 bases between. The CDR3 has 14 residues. Germline lookup yields CDR1 SGHRS and CDR2 YFSETQ. The CDR3 sequence: CASSPTGTSYEQYF. The DNA for the CDR3 is TGCGCCAGCAGCCCGACAGGGACTTCCTACGAGCAGTACTTC.

This clone turned up a few times. The chain joins TRBV12-5 to TRBJ1-1; TRBD1 agrees at 7 bases. The J segment lost 0 bases and the V segment lost 11 bases, leaving 9 bases of the junction unmatched. The CDR3 spans 14 residues. Germline values: CDR1 LGHNT, CDR2 FRNRAP. The CDR3 nucleotides read TGTGCTGGATCCGGGACAGTCATGAACACTGAAGCTTTCTTT. Encoded protein: CAGSGTVMNTEAFF. Drawing the rest from reference TRBV12-5 and TRBJ1-1, the complete variable domain is DARVTQTPRHKVTEMGQEVTMRCQPILGHNTVFWYRQTMMQGLELLAYFRNRAPLDDSGMPKDRFSAEMPDATLATLKIQPSEPRDSAVYFCAGSGTVMNTEAFFGQGTRLTVV.

This clone was recorded a few times. The J gene is TRBJ2-6, the V gene TRBV30; D gene ambiguous. The germline V and J ends were trimmed by 5 bases and 1 base, with 6 bases remaining between them. Germline V CDR1 and CDR2: GTSNPN, SVGIG (reference sequence). The CDR3 runs 13 residues. CDR3 loop: CAWSISGANVLTF. CDR3 coding DNA: TGTGCCTGGTCTATTTCTGGGGCCAACGTCCTGACTTTC.

The chain joins TRBV12-5 to TRBJ2-2, with a possible D match to TRBD1 (6 bases). V lost 0 bases and J 5 bases, leaving 10 bases between the germline ends. Germline V lookup: CDR1 LGHNT, CDR2 FRNRAP. The CDR3 totals 15 residues. CDR3 in amino acids: CASGLVQGDTGELFF. The CDR3 DNA reads as TGTGCTAGTGGTTTGGTACAGGGAGATACCGGGGAGCTGTTTTTT.

The chain links TRBV19 to TRBJ1-1; TRBD1 matches at 7 bases. Germline V gene data show CDR1 as LNHDA and CDR2 as SQIVND (reference sequence). V dropped 5 bases and J dropped 1; count of bases not matched to a gene: 7. This CDR3 comprises 15 residues. The CDR3 DNA reads TGTGCCAGTAGTCCCCGGGACAGACCGAACACTGAAGCTTTCTTT. It codes for CASSPRDRPNTEAFF. Variable domain in full (rest from reference TRBV19 and TRBJ1-1): DGGITQSPKYLFRKEGQNVTLSCEQNLNHDAMYWYRQDPGQGLRLIYYSQIVNDFQKGDIAEGYSVSREKKESFPLTVTSAQKNPTAFYLCASSPRDRPNTEAFFGQGTRLTVV.

This clone has a single count. This chain joins TRBV10-3 and TRBJ1-2; D ambiguous. Germline assignment: CDR1 ENHRY and CDR2 SYGVKD. This CDR3 is built from 13 residues. Trimming removed 5 bases at V and 2 bases at J, with 9 bases between. This CDR3 is CAISPYPNYGYTF. The CDR3 DNA reads as TGTGCCATCAGTCCCTATCCCAACTATGGCTACACCTTC.

This CDR3 reads CASSRGTRAKGYTF. The CDR3 DNA reads as TGTGCCAGCAGCCGCGGCACGAGGGCTAAGGGCTACACCTTC. V gene TRBV7-9 combines with J gene TRBJ1-2; D remains unclear. Trimming cost V 5 bases and J 8 bases, with 18 bases left between them. CDR3 size: 14 residues. Germline lookup yields CDR1 SEHNR and CDR2 FQNEAQ (reference sequence).

The rearrangement joins TRBV5-4 to TRBJ2-5; 9 bases match TRBD1. J was trimmed by 3 bases and V by 4 bases; bases with no gene match: 1. Germline V gives CDR1 SGHNT, CDR2 YYREEE (reference sequence). The CDR3 extends over 13 amino acids. This CDR3 reads CASSRQGEETQYF. CDR3 sequence (DNA): TGTGCCAGCAGCCGACAGGGGGAAGAGACCCAGTACTTC.

The CDR3 coding sequence is TGTGCCAGCAGCCACGGGGACTTCACAGATACGCAGTATTTT. Its translation is CASSHGDFTDTQYF. This chain links TRBV9 with TRBJ2-3, with a possible D match to TRBD2 (6 bases). The CDR3 length is 14 residues. V lost 4 bases to trimming and J lost 2 bases, with 11 bases between them. Germline V gene data show CDR1 as SGDLS and CDR2 as YYNGEE.

The CDR3 spells CASSPTGTGGALGANVLTF. The CDR3, as DNA: TGTGCCAGCTCACCAACCGGGACAGGGGGCGCGCTGGGGGCCAACGTCCTGACTTTC. The rearrangement joins TRBV18 to TRBJ2-6; 12 nucleotides line up with TRBD1. Germline V gives CDR1 KGHSH, CDR2 LQKENI. This CDR3 region has 19 residues. V shed 2 bases, J shed 4 bases, and the junction held 9 bases outside the gene matches. The variable domain in full, completed from reference TRBV18 and TRBJ2-6, reads NAGVMQNPRHLVRRRGQEARLRCSPMKGHSHVYWYRQLPEEGLKFMVYLQKENIIDESGMPKERFSAEFPKEGPSILRIQQVVRGDSAAYFCASSPTGTGGALGANVLTFGAGSRLTVL.

The genes are TRBV19 and TRBJ2-7; D is perhaps TRBD1 (6 bases). This CDR3 region has 17 residues. Germline V gene lookup returns CDR1 LNHDA and CDR2 SQIVND (reference sequence). Deletions cut 0 bases from V and 2 bases from J, with 17 bases between. The CDR3 sequence is CASSIDHVPGQPYEQYF. The CDR3 DNA is TGTGCCAGTAGTATAGATCACGTTCCAGGACAGCCCTACGAGCAGTACTTC.

The rearrangement uses TRBV5-6 and TRBJ1-4; a weak D match, TRBD1 (6 bases). This CDR3 has 15 amino acids. Germline V gives CDR1 SGHDT, CDR2 YYEEEE. Trimming pared 2 bases from V and 8 bases from J, leaving 16 bases between. As DNA, the CDR3 is TGTGCCAGCAGCTTTGCGGCCCCAAGGGGGGAAAAACTGTTTTTT. This translates into CASSFAAPRGEKLFF.

This clone was observed a few times. V usage is TRBV6-1 and J usage is TRBJ1-1; tentative D call: TRBD1 (6 bases). Trimming removed 1 base at V and 4 bases at J, with 13 bases between. The germline V gene has CDR1 MNHNS and CDR2 SASEGT. The CDR3 is made up of 15 amino acids. The CDR3 DNA is TGTGCCAGCAGTGAAGTAGGGGGGGAGGGCACTGAAGCTTTCTTT. Protein product: CASSEVGGEGTEAFF.

The gene calls are TRBV28 and TRBJ1-5; D may be TRBD1 (5 bases). V was pared by 2 bases and J by 5 bases, with 22 bases between. Germline CDR1 MDHEN, CDR2 SYDVKM. This CDR3 is built from 18 residues. As DNA, the CDR3 is TGTGCCAGCAGTTTAAGTCCTGGTCTGGGCGGGGCTGATCAGCCCCAGCATTTT. This sequence encodes CASSLSPGLGGADQPQHF.

The chain joins TRBV27 to TRBJ2-7, with 9 bases fitting TRBD1. In germline, CDR1 is MNHEY, CDR2 SMNVEV (reference sequence). CDR3 length: 16 amino acids. Germline trimming cut 4 bases from V and 0 bases from J; bases unmatched to any gene: 7. CDR3 region: CASSSIRTGASYEQYF. Here the CDR3 DNA reads TGTGCCAGCAGTTCAATTCGGACAGGGGCCTCCTACGAGCAGTACTTC.

The rearrangement joins TRBV30 to TRBJ1-1; 8 bases are shared with TRBD1. Losses at the gene ends were 4 bases for V and 5 bases for J; bases not matched to a gene: 6. The length of the CDR3 is 13 residues. The germline V gene encodes CDR1 GTSNPN and CDR2 SVGIG (reference sequence). The CDR3 DNA reads as TGTGCCTGGAATACAGGGGGAAGAACTGAAGCTTTCTTT. This translates into CAWNTGGRTEAFF.

This chain uses TRBV2 with TRBJ1-4; D unresolved. Germline V gene data show CDR1 as SNHLY and CDR2 as FYNNEI. This CDR3 comprises 13 residues. Deletions cut 5 bases from V and 6 bases from J, with 10 bases between. CDR3 in DNA: TGTGCCAGCAGTTGGCAGAATGATGAAAAACTGTTTTTT. This encodes CASSWQNDEKLFF.